This TCR beta chain is drawn from a study of shared clonotypes between healthy human individuals. Study details: Samples came from two female and a few male donors aged 18 to 49. Study results and caveats: Across subsets, estimated richness was generally greater for naive than for memory populations.

The authors loaded approximately 220 ng DNA, tens of thousands of T cell genomes, into sorted-subset replicate PCRs. Produced via immunoSEQ multiplex PCR; TCRdb's table is partial and in-frame only. The sample yields 950,000 to 1,100,000 clones, roughly 80% seen once. The CDR3 length is 14 residues. The V and J ends lost 2 bases and 9 bases respectively, with 16 bases between them. Germline V gene sequence: CDR1 SGHVS, CDR2 FNYEAQ. On this clone: Its specificity is not known.

This clonotype originated in a man younger than 35 in good health. This chain joins TRBV7-6 and TRBJ2-5, with D unresolved. The material sequenced was memory CD4+ T cells sorted from blood. The subset was: CD45RA-negative fraction. The CDR3 sequence: CASSLSGQKGSQYF. The CDR3 nucleotides read TGTGCCAGCAGCTTAAGTGGGCAAAAAGGGTCCCAGTACTTC.